Presented here are 4 T cell receptor beta chains from one specimen sequenced in a study of blood T cell repertoires in COVID-19. Produced via immunoSEQ multiplex PCR; TCRdb's table is partial and in-frame only. The repertoire holds under 200,000 clones, 85% to 90% seen once, with approximately 7% in the top ten. The material sequenced was peripheral blood. These receptors were obtained from a man aged 50 to 59 with active or convalescent COVID-19.

The chain recombines TRBV30 with TRBJ1-3; D call uncertain. Deletions cut 2 bases from V and 0 bases from J, with 11 bases between. The CDR3 length is 15 residues. Germline V lookup: CDR1 GTSNPN, CDR2 SVGIG (reference sequence). CDR3: CAWSIQAGSGNTIYF. In DNA form, the CDR3 reads TGTGCCTGGAGTATCCAGGCGGGCTCTGGAAACACCATATATTTT.

The chain links TRBV11-3 to TRBJ2-1; 9 nucleotides agree with TRBD2. This CDR3 spans 17 amino acids. J gave up 9 bases and V 3 bases, and 15 bases lay outside the gene matches. The V gene's germline CDR1 is SGHNT and CDR2 YENEEA. The CDR3: CASSFILGGRAPSEQFF. CDR3 nucleotide sequence: TGTGCCAGCAGCTTTATCCTAGGCGGGAGGGCCCCTAGTGAGCAGTTCTTC. Looking up the rest from reference TRBV11-3 and TRBJ2-1 gives the full variable domain: EAGVVQSPRYKIIEKKQPVAFWCNPISGHNTLYWYLQNLGQGPELLIRYENEEAVDDSQLPKDRFSAERLKGVDSTLKIQPAELGDSAVYLCASSFILGGRAPSEQFFGPGTRLTVL.

J is TRBJ2-1 and V is TRBV7-3, with D perhaps TRBD1 (6 bases). With 2 bases removed from V and 0 bases from J, the gap between germline ends came to 8 bases. CDR1 and CDR2 (germline): SGHTA, FQGTGA. The CDR3 is 15 residues long. The CDR3 bases are TGTGCCAGCAGCTTAGCGGACAGCTCCTACAATGAGCAGTTCTTC. As protein: CASSLADSSYNEQFF.

The chain combines TRBV19 with TRBJ2-7; TRBD2 matches at 7 bases. The germline gives CDR1 LNHDA, CDR2 SQIVND (reference sequence). The CDR3 loop spans 15 amino acids. J lost 0 bases, V lost 1 base, and 3 bases had no gene match. The chain's CDR3 is CASSIGGGSSYEQYF. Here the CDR3 DNA reads TGTGCCAGTAGTATAGGGGGCGGGAGCTCCTACGAGCAGTACTTC.